This TCR beta chain came from a study of blood T cell repertoires in COVID-19. From germline, CDR1 is SNHLY and CDR2 FYNNEI. The CDR3 totals 17 residues. Trimming shortened V by 4 bases and J by 0 bases, and 15 bases separated the two germline ends. Authors' methods: Counts of nucleated cells, estimated from reference gene primer amplification, were obtained. TCRdb keeps only in-frame clones here, not all; method: immunoSEQ multiplex PCR. V and J calls and clone size are copied from that table; D and trimming were computed from the DNA. The top ten clones hold roughly 9.4% of a sample with fewer than 200,000 clones, 76% of them seen once. This clone has just one count.

The sample taken for sequencing was peripheral blood. This TCR came from a woman aged 45-65 years with active or convalescent COVID-19. The rearrangement joins TRBV2 to TRBJ1-4, with D possibly matching TRBD1 (5 bases). The CDR3 coding sequence is TGTGCCAGCAGTGGGCGGGGACCACGAGCAACTAATGAAAAACTGTTTTTT. Its translation: CASSGRGPRATNEKLFF.